This T cell receptor beta chain emerged from a study of blood T cell repertoires in COVID-19 (dated by TCRdb to 2018 to 2020). For the wider study: The collaborator samples originated in the United States, Italy and Spain and spanned the acute and convalescent phases of COVID-19. The repertoires were made available in a free public database intended to serve as a resource for research on the immune response to SARS-CoV-2. The prospective study material was composed of cDNA or gDNA derived from T cells, B-cell-depleted T cells, or PBMCs. Subjects who had been exposed to COVID-19, were actively infected with it, or had recovered from it provided the deeply sampled blood TCRbeta repertoires that made up the dataset. Samples were obtained from the ongoing ImmuneRACE study (first 160 participants) and from some 1,200 subjects provided by 6 global collaborators. Where HLA class I and class II types were available, the types were taken from metadata supplied by the sample provider, not from assay-based typing. Sample metadata almost always included a de-identified subject ID, COVID-19 status, age in years and sex.

Samples from volunteer blood donors who had recovered from COVID-19 were contributed by a second Seattle source. Whole blood was collected in K2EDTA tubes by collaborating institutions according to the institutions' own protocols. For TCRbeta analysis, collaborators shipped samples as frozen whole blood, isolated PBMCs, or DNA extracted from either of those sample types. TCRbeta CDR3 regions were amplified from genomic DNA using the immunoSEQ Assay, a bias-controlled multiplex PCR. Concerning the study's data processing: The number of nucleated cells in each sample was estimated from the amplification of reference gene primers within the assay. To quantify the absolute abundance of each unique TCRbeta CDR3 rearrangement, sequence reads were collapsed and filtered. For each sample, productive Simpson clonality was calculated by taking the square root of Simpson's diversity index across productive rearrangements. TCRdb holds this immuneACCESS table with in-frame rearrangements only. Some clones are missing; in checked studies, unresolved V genes explain under half, and the rest has no known cause. V and J calls and clone size are copied from that table; D and trimming were computed from the DNA. This sample has roughly 260,000 clones in its table, and roughly nine tenths of those were observed once. Less than 5% of the sample rests with the top ten.

Paper-wide results and their limitations: How much clinical and demographic metadata was included differed by source and by participant, and the metadata was provided uncurated.

Ends trimmed: V by 0 bases, J by 3 bases; bases unmatched to a gene: 8. Including cysteine and phenylalanine, the CDR3 has 16 amino acids. Only CDR3 DNA is held: 48 bases, read in frame from base 1. Taken from the germline V gene, the CDR1 and CDR2 loops are SGDLS and YYNGEE. Remarks on this clone: Its antigen is still unknown. Within one base of it there is no much larger clone, and no base qualities were kept.

Recombination joined TRBV9 with TRBJ1-1, and 7 junctional nucleotides match TRBD1. The sequenced material came from peripheral blood. This clonotype originated in a man aged 55 to 69 who had recovered from COVID-19. The CDR3 loop reads CASSVGGGGLDTEAFF. The DNA sequence is TGTGCCAGCAGCGTAGGAGGGGGCGGTCTTGACACTGAAGCTTTCTTT.